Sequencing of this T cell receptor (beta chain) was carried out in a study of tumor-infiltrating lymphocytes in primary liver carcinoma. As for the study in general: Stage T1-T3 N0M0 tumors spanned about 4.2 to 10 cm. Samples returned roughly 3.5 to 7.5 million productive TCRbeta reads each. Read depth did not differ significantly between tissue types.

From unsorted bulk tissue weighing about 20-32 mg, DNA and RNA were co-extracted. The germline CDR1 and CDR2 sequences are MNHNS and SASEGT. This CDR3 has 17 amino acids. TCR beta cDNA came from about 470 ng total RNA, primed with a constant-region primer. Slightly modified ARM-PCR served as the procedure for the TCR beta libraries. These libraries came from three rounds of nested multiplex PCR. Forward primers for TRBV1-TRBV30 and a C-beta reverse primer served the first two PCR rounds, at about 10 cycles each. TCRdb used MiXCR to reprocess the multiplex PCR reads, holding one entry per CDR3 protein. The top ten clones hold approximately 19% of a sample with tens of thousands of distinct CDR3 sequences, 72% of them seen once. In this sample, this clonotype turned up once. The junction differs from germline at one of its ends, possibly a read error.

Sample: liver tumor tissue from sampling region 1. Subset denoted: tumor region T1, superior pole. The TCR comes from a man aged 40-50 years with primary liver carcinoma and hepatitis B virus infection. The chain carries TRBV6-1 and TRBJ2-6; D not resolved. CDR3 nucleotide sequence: TGTACCAGCACTTTCGACTTGGGAAGCTCTGGGGCCAACGTCCTGACTTTC. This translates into CTSTFDLGSSGANVLTF.